This record concerns one TCR beta chain sequence. Its antigen is currently not known. No much larger clone is present one base from it, and per-base qualities are unavailable. The trial excluded patients who had a history of autoimmune disease or were on systemic immunosuppression. Peripheral blood for TCR sequencing was collected from all dose cohorts at baseline, on cycle 4 day 1, and on cycle 7 day 1. The samples were taken from a phase I, first-in-human, multicenter, open-label dose-escalation trial of ivuxolimab. Adults with locally advanced or metastatic head and neck squamous cell, hepatocellular, melanoma or renal cell carcinoma were enrolled in the trial. Before TCR sequencing, CD4+ T cells and CD8+ T cells from peripheral blood were sorted into separate populations. For sequencing of the TCRbeta CDR3 region, genomic DNA was extracted from the sorted cells. TCRbeta CDR3 regions were sequenced using the immunoSEQ Assay. As stored in TCRdb, this immuneACCESS dataset retains in-frame rearrangements with V and J assigned. A fraction of the clones does not appear; measured against another copy, unresolved V genes explain less than half of the discrepancy, and the remainder lacks a known reason. The sample table shows 35,000 to 55,000 clones, and around 94% are seen once. 9.5% to 12% of the sample belongs to the ten largest clones.

From cysteine to phenylalanine, the CDR3 is 11 amino acids long. This entry keeps only the CDR3 DNA: 33 bases, framed from base 1. The V and J ends are trimmed by 5 bases and 6 bases, leaving 8 bases between them. CDR1 and CDR2 are drawn from the germline V gene (reference sequence): SEHNR, FQNEAQ. The sample originates from a study of OX40 agonist ivuxolimab in advanced cancers. With regard to the full study: The costimulatory receptor OX40 (CD134) was targeted by ivuxolimab, a fully human IgG2 agonistic monoclonal antibody. Intravenous ivuxolimab was administered to patients every 2 weeks at six dose levels: 0.01, 0.1, 0.3, 1.5, 3 and 10 mg/kg. Of the roughly 54 dose-escalation patients, hepatocellular carcinoma was present in approximately 20, melanoma in some 15, renal cell carcinoma in 9 and head and neck cancer in 9. A male proportion of around 81% and a mean age of around 60 years, ranging from roughly 23 to 79, were recorded for the dose-escalation cohort. Prior anti-PD-1, anti-PD-L1 or anti-CTLA-4 therapy was permitted, and checkpoint inhibitors had been received by approximately 39% of dose-escalation patients. Three dose-escalation patients achieved partial responses, one with hepatocellular carcinoma and two with cutaneous melanoma. Peripheral TCRbeta sequencing was intended to test whether TCR sequence diversity was altered and clonal T-cell expansion was caused by ivuxolimab. The monotherapy dose-escalation portion (N ≈ 55 patients) of the phase I ivuxolimab trial is reported in the paper. Paper-wide results and their limitations: At doses of 0.1 to 3.0 mg/kg, clonal expansion of both CD4+ and CD8+ blood T cells was observed from baseline to week 6. Low levels of normalized T-cell clonal expansion were also seen in some nonresponding patients. After ivuxolimab, more expanded clones were found on average in CD8+ T cells than in CD4+ T cells. Which antigens the clonally expanded peripheral T cells were specific for was not determined. In partial responders in the 0.1-3.0 mg/kg groups, normalized peripheral clonal expansion was found to be among the lowest, especially among CD8+ T cells.

This receptor was taken from an adult with an advanced solid tumor such as melanoma, head and neck, liver or kidney cancer. The sequence links TRBV7-9 to TRBJ2-7; confidence is insufficient to name the D gene. The sequences come from CD4+ or CD8+ T cells sorted from blood, collected in a trial of the OX40 agonist ivuxolimab. The DNA reads TGTGCCAGCAGCCTTAGTGGCGAGCAGTACTTC. This yields the protein CASSLSGEQYF.